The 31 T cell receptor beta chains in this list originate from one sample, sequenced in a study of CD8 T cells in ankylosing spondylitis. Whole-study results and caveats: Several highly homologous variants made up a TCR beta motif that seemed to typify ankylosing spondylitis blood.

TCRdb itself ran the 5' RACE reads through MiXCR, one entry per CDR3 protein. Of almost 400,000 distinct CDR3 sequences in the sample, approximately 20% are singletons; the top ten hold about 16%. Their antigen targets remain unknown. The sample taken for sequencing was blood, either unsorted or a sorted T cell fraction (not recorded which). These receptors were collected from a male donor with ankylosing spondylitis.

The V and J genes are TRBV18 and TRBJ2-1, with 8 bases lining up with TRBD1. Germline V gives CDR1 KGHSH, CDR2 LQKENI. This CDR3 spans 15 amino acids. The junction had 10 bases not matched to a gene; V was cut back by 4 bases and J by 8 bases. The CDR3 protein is CASSLPGQESDEQFF. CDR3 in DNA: TGTGCCAGCTCACTCCCGGGACAGGAGTCCGATGAGCAGTTCTTC.

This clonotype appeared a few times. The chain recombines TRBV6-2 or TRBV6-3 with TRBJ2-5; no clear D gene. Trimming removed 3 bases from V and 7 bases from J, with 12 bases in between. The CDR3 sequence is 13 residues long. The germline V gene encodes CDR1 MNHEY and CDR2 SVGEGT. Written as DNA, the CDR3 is TGTGCCAGCAGTTATGTTGTGAAAGGGACCCAGTACTTC. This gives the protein CASSYVVKGTQYF.

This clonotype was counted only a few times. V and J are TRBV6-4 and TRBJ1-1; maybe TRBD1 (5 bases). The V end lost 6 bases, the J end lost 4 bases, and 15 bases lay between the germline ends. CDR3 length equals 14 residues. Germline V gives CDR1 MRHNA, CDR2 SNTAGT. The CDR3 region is CASRIREGSTEAFF. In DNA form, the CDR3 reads TGTGCCAGCAGAATCAGGGAGGGGAGCACTGAAGCTTTCTTT.

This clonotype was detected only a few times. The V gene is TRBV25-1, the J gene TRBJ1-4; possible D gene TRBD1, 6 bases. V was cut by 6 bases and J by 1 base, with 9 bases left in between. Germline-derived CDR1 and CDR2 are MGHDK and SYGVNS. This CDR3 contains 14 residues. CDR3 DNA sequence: TGTGCCAGCAGGGACAGCCGAACTAATGAAAAACTGTTTTTT. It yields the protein CASRDSRTNEKLFF.

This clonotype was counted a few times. Written as DNA, the CDR3 is TGTGCCAGCAGCCTCCTGGCGGGAGGGCCCCAAAACATTCAGTACTTC. Translated: CASSLLAGGPQNIQYF. The chain combines TRBV7-9 with TRBJ2-4, with 9 bases lining up with TRBD2. CDR1 and CDR2 from the germline V gene are SEHNR and FQNEAQ (reference sequence). The CDR3 totals 16 residues. V lost 5 bases and J lost 5; bases outside the gene matches: 10.

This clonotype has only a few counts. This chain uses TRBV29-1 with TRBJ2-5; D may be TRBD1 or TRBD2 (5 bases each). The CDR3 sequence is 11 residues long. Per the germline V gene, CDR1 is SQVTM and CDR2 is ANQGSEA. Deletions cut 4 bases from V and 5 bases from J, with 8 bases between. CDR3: CSVGDLETQYF. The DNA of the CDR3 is TGCAGCGTTGGGGACCTGGAGACCCAGTACTTC.

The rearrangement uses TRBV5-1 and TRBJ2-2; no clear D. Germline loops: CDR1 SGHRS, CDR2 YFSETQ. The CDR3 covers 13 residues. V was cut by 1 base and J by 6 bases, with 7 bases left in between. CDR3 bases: TGCGCCAGCAGCTTGTGGCCGTCCGGGGAGCTGTTTTTT. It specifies CASSLWPSGELFF.

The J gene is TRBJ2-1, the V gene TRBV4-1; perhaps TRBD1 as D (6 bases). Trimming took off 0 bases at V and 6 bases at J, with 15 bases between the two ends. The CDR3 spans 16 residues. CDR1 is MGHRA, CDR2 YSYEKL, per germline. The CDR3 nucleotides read TGCGCCAGCAGCCAAGACCGGGACAAGCACCCCAATGAGCAGTTCTTC. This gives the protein CASSQDRDKHPNEQFF.

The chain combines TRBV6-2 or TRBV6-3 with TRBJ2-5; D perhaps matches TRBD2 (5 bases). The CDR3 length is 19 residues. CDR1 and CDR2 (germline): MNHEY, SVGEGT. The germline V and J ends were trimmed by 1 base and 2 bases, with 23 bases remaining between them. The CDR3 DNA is TGTGCCAGCAGTTACTACCGCTCAGTCGACGGGGTTCTACAAGAGACCCAGTACTTC. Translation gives CASSYYRSVDGVLQETQYF.

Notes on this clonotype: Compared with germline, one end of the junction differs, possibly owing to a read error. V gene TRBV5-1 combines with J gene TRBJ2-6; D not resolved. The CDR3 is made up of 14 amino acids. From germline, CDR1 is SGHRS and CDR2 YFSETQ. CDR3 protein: CASSLGLSAKVLTF. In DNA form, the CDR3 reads TGCGCCAGCAGCTTGGGACTTAGTGCCAAGGTCCTGACTTTC.

DNA of the CDR3: TGTGCCAGCAGCTCGAGGGGACAGGGTAACTATGGCTACACCTTC. Amino acids: CASSSRGQGNYGYTF. The chain couples TRBV7-2 to TRBJ1-2; 9 nucleotides line up with TRBD1. The germline gives CDR1 SGHTA, CDR2 FQGNSA. The CDR3 runs 15 residues. The J segment lost 1 base and the V segment lost 4 bases, leaving 4 bases of the junction unmatched.

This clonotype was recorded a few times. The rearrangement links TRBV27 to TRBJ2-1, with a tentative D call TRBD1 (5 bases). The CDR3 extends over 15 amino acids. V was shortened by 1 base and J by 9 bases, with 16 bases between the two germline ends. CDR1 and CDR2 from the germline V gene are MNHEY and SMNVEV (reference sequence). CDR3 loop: CASSLWGMFSGEQFF. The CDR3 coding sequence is TGTGCCAGCAGTTTATGGGGCATGTTTTCGGGTGAGCAGTTCTTC.

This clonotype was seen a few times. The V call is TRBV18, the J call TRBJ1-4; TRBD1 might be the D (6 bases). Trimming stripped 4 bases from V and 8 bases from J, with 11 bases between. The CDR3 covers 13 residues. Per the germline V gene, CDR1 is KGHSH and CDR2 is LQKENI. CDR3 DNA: TGTGCCAGCTCACGGGACAACTCCGAAAAACTGTTTTTT. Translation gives CASSRDNSEKLFF.

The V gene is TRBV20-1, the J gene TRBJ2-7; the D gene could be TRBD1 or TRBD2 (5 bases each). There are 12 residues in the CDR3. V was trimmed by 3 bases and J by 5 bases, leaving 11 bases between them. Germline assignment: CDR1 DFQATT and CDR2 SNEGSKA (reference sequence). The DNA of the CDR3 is TGCAGTGCTAGGCGCAGGGAGAACGAGCAGTACTTC. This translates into CSARRRENEQYF.

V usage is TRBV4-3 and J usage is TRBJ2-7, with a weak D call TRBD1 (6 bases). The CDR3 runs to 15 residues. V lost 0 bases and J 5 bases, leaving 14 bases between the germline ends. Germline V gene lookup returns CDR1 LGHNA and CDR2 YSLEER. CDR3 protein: CASSQDKGRGDEQYF. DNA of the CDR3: TGCGCCAGCAGCCAAGATAAGGGCAGGGGTGACGAGCAGTACTTC.

The CDR3 here is CSVSAASVGAGELFF. In DNA form, the CDR3 reads TGCAGCGTTTCCGCGGCATCTGTAGGGGCCGGGGAGCTGTTTTTT. V and J are TRBV29-1 and TRBJ2-2, with D perhaps TRBD1 (5 bases). This CDR3 comprises 15 residues. Trimming took 5 bases from V and 6 from J, leaving 19 bases between them. The germline gives CDR1 SQVTM, CDR2 ANQGSEA.

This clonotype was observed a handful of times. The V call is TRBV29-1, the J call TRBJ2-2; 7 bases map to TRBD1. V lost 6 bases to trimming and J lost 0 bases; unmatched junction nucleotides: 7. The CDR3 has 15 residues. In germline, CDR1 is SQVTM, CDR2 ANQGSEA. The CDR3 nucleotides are TGCAGCGTCGCAAAGGGACAGACGAACACCGGGGAGCTGTTTTTT. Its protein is CSVAKGQTNTGELFF.

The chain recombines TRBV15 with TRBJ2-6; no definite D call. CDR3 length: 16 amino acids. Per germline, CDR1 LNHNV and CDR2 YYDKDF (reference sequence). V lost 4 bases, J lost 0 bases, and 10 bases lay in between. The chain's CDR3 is CATSIGRNSGANVLTF. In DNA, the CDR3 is TGTGCCACCAGCATAGGACGCAACTCTGGGGCCAACGTCCTGACTTTC.

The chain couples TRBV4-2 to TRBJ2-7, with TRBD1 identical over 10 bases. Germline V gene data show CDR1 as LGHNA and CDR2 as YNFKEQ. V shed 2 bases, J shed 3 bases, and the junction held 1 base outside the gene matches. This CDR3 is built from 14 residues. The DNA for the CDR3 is TGTGCCAGCAGCCAAAGGACAGGGGGCTACGAGCAGTACTTC. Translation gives CASSQRTGGYEQYF.

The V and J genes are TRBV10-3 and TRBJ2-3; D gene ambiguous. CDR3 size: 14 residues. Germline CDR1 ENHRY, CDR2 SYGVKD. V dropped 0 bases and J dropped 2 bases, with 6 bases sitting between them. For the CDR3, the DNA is TGTGCCATCAGTGAGTCGGGGAACACAGATACGCAGTATTTT. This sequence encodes CAISESGNTDTQYF.

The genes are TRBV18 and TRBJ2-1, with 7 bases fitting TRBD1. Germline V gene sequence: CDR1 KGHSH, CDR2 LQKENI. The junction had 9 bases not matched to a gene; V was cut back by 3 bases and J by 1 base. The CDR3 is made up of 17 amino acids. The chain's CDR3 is CASSPFFGTASYNEQFF. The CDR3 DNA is TGTGCCAGCTCACCTTTCTTCGGGACAGCTTCCTACAATGAGCAGTTCTTC.

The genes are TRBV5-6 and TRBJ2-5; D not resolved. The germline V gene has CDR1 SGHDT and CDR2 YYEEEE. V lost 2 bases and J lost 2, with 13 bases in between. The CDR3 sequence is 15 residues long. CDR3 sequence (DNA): TGTGCCAGCAGCTTCTACGGCGATCAACAAGAGACCCAGTACTTC. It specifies CASSFYGDQQETQYF. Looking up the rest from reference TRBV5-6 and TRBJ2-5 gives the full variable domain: DAGVTQSPTHLIKTRGQQVTLRCSPKSGHDTVSWYQQALGQGPQFIFQYYEEEERQRGNFPDRFSGHQFPNYSSELNVNALLLGDSALYLCASSFYGDQQETQYFGPGTRLLVL.

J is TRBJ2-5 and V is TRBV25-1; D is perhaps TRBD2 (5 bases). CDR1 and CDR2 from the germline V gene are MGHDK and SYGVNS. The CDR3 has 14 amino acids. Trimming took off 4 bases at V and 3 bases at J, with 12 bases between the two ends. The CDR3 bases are TGTGCCAGCAGTGTTCCGGGAACAAAAGAGACCCAGTACTTC. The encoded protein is CASSVPGTKETQYF. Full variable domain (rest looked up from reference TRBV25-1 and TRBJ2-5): EADIYQTPRYLVIGTGKKITLECSQTMGHDKMYWYQQDPGMELHLIHYSYGVNSTEKGDLSSESTVSRIRTEHFPLTLESARPSHTSQYLCASSVPGTKETQYFGPGTRLLVL.

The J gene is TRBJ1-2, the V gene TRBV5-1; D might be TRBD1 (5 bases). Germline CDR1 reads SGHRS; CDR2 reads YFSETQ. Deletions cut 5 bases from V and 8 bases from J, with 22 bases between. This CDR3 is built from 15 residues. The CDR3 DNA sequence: TGCGCCAGCAGGGAGGGAATGGGGGAAGTAAAAGGCTACACCTTC. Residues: CASREGMGEVKGYTF. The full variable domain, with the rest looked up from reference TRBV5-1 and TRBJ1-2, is KAGVTQTPRYLIKTRGQQVTLSCSPISGHRSVSWYQQTPGQGLQFLFEYFSETQRNKGNFPGRFSGRQFSNSRSEMNVSTLELGDSALYLCASREGMGEVKGYTFGSGTRLTVV.

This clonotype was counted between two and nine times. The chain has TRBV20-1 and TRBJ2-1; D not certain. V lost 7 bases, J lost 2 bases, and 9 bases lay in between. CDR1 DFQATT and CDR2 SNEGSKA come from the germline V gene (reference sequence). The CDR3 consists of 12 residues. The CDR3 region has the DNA TGCAGTGTCCAGACTGCCTACAATGAGCAGTTCTTC. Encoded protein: CSVQTAYNEQFF.

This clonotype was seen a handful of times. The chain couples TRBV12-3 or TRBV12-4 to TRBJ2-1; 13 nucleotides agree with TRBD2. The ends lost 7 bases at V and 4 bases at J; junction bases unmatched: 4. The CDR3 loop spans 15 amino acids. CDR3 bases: TGTGCCAGCAAACCGGGACTAGCGGGATACAATGAGCAGTTCTTC. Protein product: CASKPGLAGYNEQFF.

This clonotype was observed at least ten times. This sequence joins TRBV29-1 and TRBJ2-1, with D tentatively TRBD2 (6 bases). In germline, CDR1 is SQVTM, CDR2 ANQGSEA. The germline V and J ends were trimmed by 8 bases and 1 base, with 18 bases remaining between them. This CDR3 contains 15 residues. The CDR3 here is CSTRSDGSSYNEQFF. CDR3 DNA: TGCAGCACCCGGTCTGACGGGAGTTCCTACAATGAGCAGTTCTTC.

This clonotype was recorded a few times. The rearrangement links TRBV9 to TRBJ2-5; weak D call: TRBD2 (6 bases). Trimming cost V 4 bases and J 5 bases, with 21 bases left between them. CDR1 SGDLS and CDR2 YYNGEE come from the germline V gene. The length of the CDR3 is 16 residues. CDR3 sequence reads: CASSRALLATDETQYF. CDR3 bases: TGTGCCAGCAGCCGAGCCCTACTAGCAACCGATGAGACCCAGTACTTC.

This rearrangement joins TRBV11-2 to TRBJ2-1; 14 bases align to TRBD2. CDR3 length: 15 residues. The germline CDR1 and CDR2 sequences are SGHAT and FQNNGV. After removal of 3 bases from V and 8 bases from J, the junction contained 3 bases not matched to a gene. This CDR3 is CASSLGTSGSHEQFF. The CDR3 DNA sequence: TGTGCCAGCAGCTTGGGGACTAGCGGGAGTCATGAGCAGTTCTTC.

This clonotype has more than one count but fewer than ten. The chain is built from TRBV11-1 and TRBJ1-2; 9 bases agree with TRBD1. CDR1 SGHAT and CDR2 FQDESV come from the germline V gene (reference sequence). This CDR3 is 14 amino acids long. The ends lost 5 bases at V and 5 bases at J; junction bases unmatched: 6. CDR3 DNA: TGTGCCAGCAGCCGGACAGGGGATGGGTATGGCTACACCTTC. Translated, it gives CASSRTGDGYGYTF.

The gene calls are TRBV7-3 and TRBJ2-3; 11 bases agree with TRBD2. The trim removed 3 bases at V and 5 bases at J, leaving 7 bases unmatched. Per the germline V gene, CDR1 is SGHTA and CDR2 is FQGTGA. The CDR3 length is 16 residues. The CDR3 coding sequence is TGTGCCAGCAGCTTTAGGACTAGCGGGTTTGGAGATACGCAGTATTTT. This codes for CASSFRTSGFGDTQYF.